The clone carrying this T cell receptor (beta chain) was counted ten times or more. Its specificity is not known. The sample belongs to a study of Graves' ophthalmopathy and Graves' hyperthyroidism. TCR beta CDR3 regions were amplified from RNA transcripts. HTBI primers served in a first-round RT-PCR, which a second-round multiplex PCR followed. TCRdb re-called the multiplex PCR reads through MiXCR, storing one row per CDR3 protein. The repertoire holds a few hundred thousand distinct CDR3 sequences, with 15% to 20% as singletons. Trimming stripped 4 bases from V and 3 bases from J, with 19 bases between. CDR3 length equals 16 residues. Germline CDR1 is SGDLS and CDR2 is YYNGEE. Findings and caveats of the study: Sensitivity reached more than 70% and specificity just under 75% when the model predicted ophthalmopathy progression.

This chain links TRBV9 with TRBJ2-5, with D possibly being TRBD1 (5 bases). This TCR was recovered from an adult man with Graves' ophthalmopathy. What was sequenced was peripheral blood. The CDR3 DNA sequence: TGTGCCAGCAGCCCGTTAGACAGCTATACTAAAGAGACCCAGTACTTC. It encodes CASSPLDSYTKETQYF.